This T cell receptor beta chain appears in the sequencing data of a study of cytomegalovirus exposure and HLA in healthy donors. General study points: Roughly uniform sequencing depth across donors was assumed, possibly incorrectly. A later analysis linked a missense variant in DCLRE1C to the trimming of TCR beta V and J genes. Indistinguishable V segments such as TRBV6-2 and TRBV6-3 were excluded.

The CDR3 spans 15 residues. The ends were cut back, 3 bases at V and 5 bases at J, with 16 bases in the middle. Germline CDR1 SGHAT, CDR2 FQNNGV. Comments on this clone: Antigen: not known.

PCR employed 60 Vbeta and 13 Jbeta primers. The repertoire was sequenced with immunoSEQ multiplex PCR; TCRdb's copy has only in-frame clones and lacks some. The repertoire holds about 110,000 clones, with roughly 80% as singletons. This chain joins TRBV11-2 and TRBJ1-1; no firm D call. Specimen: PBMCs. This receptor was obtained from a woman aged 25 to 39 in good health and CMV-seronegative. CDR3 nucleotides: TGTGCCAGCAGCTTCCTCTTAGGATCGGGTACTGAAGCTTTCTTT. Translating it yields CASSFLLGSGTEAFF. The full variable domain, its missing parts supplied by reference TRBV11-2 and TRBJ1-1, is EAGVAQSPRYKIIEKRQSVAFWCNPISGHATLYWYQQILGQGPKLLIQFQNNGVVDDSQLPKDRFSAERLKGVDSTLKIQPAKLEDSAVYLCASSFLLGSGTEAFFGQGTRLTVV.